These T cell receptor beta chains were read from a single sample in a study of T-cell memory formation after mild COVID-19. TCRdb re-called the 5' RACE reads through MiXCR, storing one row per CDR3 protein. The table lists tens of thousands of distinct CDR3 sequences, 16% of them singletons. Sequenced input: PBMCs or a T cell subset sorted from them (not recorded which). The source is an adult woman who had mild COVID-19 (a few samples of this study predate the infection). Cell type and time point are not known. Each CDR3 is given with its conserved first and last residue. D genes are given only for firm matches. Expanded clones get a size class; other rows say once, few or many, or leave the size out.

size,V,J,D,CDR3,DNA
.,TRBV30,TRBJ2-7,TRBD1,CAWGSGQGIYEQYF,TGTGCCTGGGGTTCGGGACAGGGAATCTACGAGCAGTACTTC
.,TRBV15,TRBJ2-1,.,CATSLPYNEQFF,TGTGCCACCAGCCTACCGTACAATGAGCAGTTCTTC
.,TRBV5-1,TRBJ2-3,TRBD1,CASSFGTGGTDTQYF,TGCGCCAGCAGCTTTGGGACAGGGGGCACAGATACGCAGTATTTT
.,TRBV30,TRBJ1-5,.,CAWSVQQLRGQPQHF,TGTGCCTGGAGTGTACAACAGCTTCGGGGTCAGCCCCAGCATTTT
.,TRBV12-3/TRBV12-4,TRBJ2-1,TRBD2,CASRDLSGSYNEQFF,TGTGCCAGCAGGGACCTTAGCGGGTCCTACAATGAGCAGTTCTTC
.,TRBV12-3/TRBV12-4,TRBJ1-2,.,CASCLGPYGYTF,TGTGCCAGCTGTTTGGGGCCCTATGGCTACACCTTC
few,TRBV7-2,TRBJ2-5,.,CASSLRGEVQETQYF,TGTGCCAGCAGCTTACGGGGAGAGGTCCAAGAGACCCAGTACTTC
.,TRBV12-3/TRBV12-4,TRBJ2-2,.,CASTATGELFF,TGTGCCAGCACCGCAACCGGGGAGCTGTTTTTT
few,TRBV7-6,TRBJ2-7,TRBD2,CASSRGASGNSGNYEQYF,TGTGCCAGCAGTCGCGGGGCTAGCGGGAACTCAGGGAACTACGAGCAGTACTTC
.,TRBV9,TRBJ2-3,.,CASSPFSGLSTDTQYF,TGTGCCAGCAGCCCCTTCTCAGGGCTTAGCACAGATACGCAGTATTTT
.,TRBV7-8,TRBJ2-4,.,CASSSPQGAGAKNIQYF,TGTGCCAGCAGCTCACCCCAGGGAGCAGGGGCCAAAAACATTCAGTACTTC
.,TRBV7-9,TRBJ2-1,.,CASSGWDEQFF,TGTGCCAGCAGCGGTTGGGATGAGCAGTTCTTC
.,TRBV7-3,TRBJ2-2,.,CASSLDSPATGELFF,TGTGCCAGCAGCCTGGACTCACCAGCCACCGGGGAGCTGTTTTTT
.,TRBV29-1,TRBJ1-4,.,CSVREGEKLFF,TGCAGCGTACGGGAAGGTGAAAAACTGTTTTTT
.,TRBV29-1,TRBJ2-3,.,CSSSGGRSTDTQYF,TGCAGCTCCAGTGGAGGGCGCTCCACAGATACGCAGTATTTT
few,TRBV4-2,TRBJ2-1,TRBD2,CASSQDGLAGTPLQFF,TGTGCCAGCAGCCAAGATGGCTTAGCGGGGACCCCCTTGCAGTTCTTC
many,TRBV5-1,TRBJ2-6,TRBD1,CASSSGTGDSSGANVLTF,TGCGCCAGCAGCTCCGGGACAGGGGATAGCTCTGGGGCCAACGTCCTGACTTTC
.,TRBV5-5,TRBJ2-1,TRBD2,CASSLALIAGAVYNEQFF,TGTGCCAGCAGCTTGGCCTTAATAGCGGGAGCGGTCTACAATGAGCAGTTCTTC
.,TRBV27,TRBJ2-1,.,CASSVTDYYNEQFF,TGTGCCAGCAGTGTCACCGACTATTACAATGAGCAGTTCTTC
few,TRBV12-3/TRBV12-4,TRBJ1-6,.,CASRDRYNSPLHF,TGTGCCAGCAGAGACCGTTATAATTCACCCCTCCACTTT
many,TRBV30,TRBJ2-7,TRBD1,CAWSGGTGGEQYF,TGTGCCTGGAGTGGCGGGACAGGGGGCGAGCAGTACTTC
.,TRBV5-1,TRBJ2-3,.,CASSSEGLADTQYF,TGCGCCAGCAGCTCGGAGGGCTTAGCAGATACGCAGTATTTT
.,TRBV6-2/TRBV6-3,TRBJ2-7,TRBD1,CASTSGQGAPYEQYF,TGTGCCAGCACCTCCGGACAGGGAGCTCCGTACGAGCAGTACTTC
.,TRBV7-9,TRBJ2-3,.,CASTLTDTQYF,TGTGCCAGTACCCTCACAGATACGCAGTATTTT
few,TRBV9,TRBJ2-5,TRBD2,CASSSWGGETQYF,TGTGCCAGCAGCTCGTGGGGGGGGGAGACCCAGTACTTC
few,TRBV7-2,TRBJ2-7,.,CASSLGNSGGYEQYF,TGTGCCAGCAGCTTAGGGAACTCCGGGGGCTACGAGCAGTACTTC
.,TRBV6-5,TRBJ2-7,TRBD2,CASSYLAEASEQYF,TGTGCCAGCAGTTATCTAGCGGAGGCCTCCGAGCAGTACTTC
few,TRBV7-3,TRBJ2-1,.,CASSFLGGDNEQFF,TGTGCCAGCAGCTTCTTGGGGGGAGACAATGAGCAGTTCTTC
few,TRBV2,TRBJ2-7,TRBD1,CASRTGTGIYEQYF,TGTGCCAGCAGGACCGGGACAGGAATCTACGAGCAGTACTTC
many,TRBV4-1,TRBJ2-5,TRBD2,CASSQDRDGSGGFRETQYF,TGCGCCAGCAGCCAAGATCGGGATGGTAGCGGGGGATTCCGAGAGACCCAGTACTTC
once,TRBV6-5,TRBJ1-1,TRBD1,CASRDRAGVDTEAFF,TGTGCCAGCAGGGACAGGGCAGGGGTCGACACTGAAGCTTTCTTT
.,TRBV4-3,TRBJ1-1,.,CASSSEIVNTEAFF,TGCGCCAGCAGCTCCGAGATAGTTAACACTGAAGCTTTCTTT
.,TRBV29-1,TRBJ2-2,.,CSVGQTNTGELFF,TGCAGCGTTGGACAGACGAACACCGGGGAGCTGTTTTTT
few,TRBV7-8,TRBJ2-5,.,CASSSPGERETQYF,TGTGCCAGCAGCTCCCCGGGGGAGCGCGAGACCCAGTACTTC
.,TRBV11-2,TRBJ2-7,.,CASSLTRGNYYEQYF,TGTGCCAGCAGCCTGACGAGAGGCAACTACTACGAGCAGTACTTC
few,TRBV9,TRBJ2-7,TRBD1,CASSVAGTGNYEQYF,TGTGCCAGCAGCGTAGCTGGGACAGGGAACTACGAGCAGTACTTC
.,TRBV10-3,TRBJ2-1,.,CAIRDNNEQFF,TGTGCCATCAGGGATAACAATGAGCAGTTCTTC
few,TRBV24-1,TRBJ1-1,.,CATSDFGSEAFF,TGTGCCACCAGTGATTTTGGGTCTGAAGCTTTCTTT
few,TRBV20-1,TRBJ1-2,.,CSARTSGGVGNYGYTF,TGCAGTGCTAGAACCTCGGGTGGTGTCGGAAACTATGGCTACACCTTC
.,TRBV29-1,TRBJ2-7,.,CSVESSSGVQAFEQYF,TGCAGCGTTGAAAGTTCGTCGGGGGTACAGGCCTTCGAGCAGTACTTC
.,TRBV5-5,TRBJ2-7,.,CASSLAGQRTSYEQYF,TGTGCCAGCAGCCTGGCGGGACAGCGAACCTCCTACGAGCAGTACTTC
.,TRBV12-3/TRBV12-4,TRBJ1-2,.,CASRDGNNYGYTF,TGTGCCAGCCGGGACGGAAATAACTATGGCTACACCTTC